This T cell receptor beta chain derives from a study of cytotoxic CD8 clonotypes in ibrutinib-treated CLL. At the level of the study: Complete response was seen in 2 patients and partial in about 24; some 12 progressed and some 14 stayed remitted after a median around 68 months. Findings of the study overall: Public clonotypes, found uncommonly, either contracted or stayed stable on treatment. Clonality increased with ibrutinib response but returned toward baseline at progression.

Extraction of roughly 2 micrograms of genomic DNA from cryopreserved PBMCs supplied material for TCR beta libraries. The method was immunoSEQ multiplex PCR; TCRdb's version includes in-frame clones alone and lacks a portion of them. The sample yields approximately 70,000 clones, around 81% seen once. Of note for this clone: Its antigen is as yet unknown.

The sequencing here drew on PBMCs, taken at disease progression, from a patient treated with ibrutinib. The TCR sequence derives from a human donor with chronic lymphocytic leukemia.

The CDR3 reads CASSESLLTVTNEQFF. The CDR3 DNA reads as TGCGCCAGCAGTGAAAGCCTTCTGACAGTTACAAATGAGCAGTTCTTC. The V and J genes are TRBV10-1 and TRBJ2-1; possible D gene TRBD1, 5 bases. The CDR3 contains 16 residues. V dropped 3 bases and J dropped 7 bases, with 19 bases sitting between them. Germline V CDR1 and CDR2: WNHNN, SYGVQD (reference sequence).